This is a list of T cell receptor beta chains from one sample in a study of OX40 agonist ivuxolimab in advanced cancers. Method: immunoSEQ multiplex PCR; TCRdb's copy keeps in-frame clones and lacks some. The sample yields 45,000 to 50,000 clones, 79% seen once. Source: CD4+ or CD8+ T cells sorted from blood, taken in a trial of the OX40 agonist ivuxolimab. These receptors were obtained from an adult with an advanced solid tumor such as melanoma, head and neck, liver or kidney cancer. Each CDR3 is given without its conserved first and last residue. Each record gives: V gene, J gene, CDR3 protein.

TRBV5-4	TRBJ2-7	ASSRWTSRRSYEQY
TRBV2	TRBJ1-1	ASSLDMNTEAF
TRBV19	TRBJ1-4	ASSPPGRAGNEKLF
TRBV19	TRBJ1-5	ASSLGRSNQPQH
TRBV7-3	TRBJ2-2	ASSLATGLWTGELF
TRBV7-2	TRBJ2-3	ASSSRGTSGRGLHTQY
TRBV28	TRBJ1-5	ASSLIGNQPQH
TRBV14	TRBJ2-1	ASSNSYNNEQF
TRBV2	TRBJ1-5	ASRGQSGNQPQH
TRBV13	TRBJ2-7	ASSLGTSDYEQY
TRBV7-2	-	ASSPGLADEQY
TRBV11-1	TRBJ1-4	ASSRGQGNEKLF
TRBV30	TRBJ2-7	AWSVSVYEQY
TRBV7-7	TRBJ1-1	ASSSAPGAEAF
TRBV30	TRBJ2-7	AWRGTGTEQY
TRBV27	-	ASRVAGQEGEQY
TRBV7-2	TRBJ2-7	ASSLSGTGPYEQY
TRBV5-1	TRBJ2-1	ASVLDLDRVYNEQF
TRBV7-9	TRBJ2-2	ASSSGKNTGELF
TRBV7-8	TRBJ1-1	ASSLGSPNTEAF
TRBV5-5	TRBJ2-7	ASRANPGQLYEQY
TRBV14	TRBJ1-1	ASSQFGSRGVGSAF
TRBV7-2	TRBJ2-1	ASKYSGSTDSEQF
TRBV6-1	TRBJ1-5	ASSEVQTLYQPQH
TRBV6-5	TRBJ2-3	ASRDVGGTDTQY
TRBV6-5	TRBJ2-7	ASSRQREYEQY
TRBV18	TRBJ2-7	ASSPEGVYEQY
TRBV5-1	TRBJ2-7	ASSLVGYEQY
TRBV7-2	TRBJ1-2	ASSSSPGQGADGYT